This TCR beta chain was sequenced for a study of beta chain features in type 1 diabetes. Reverse transcribing all isolated RNA meant expressed TCRB transcripts were sequenced. The repertoire was sequenced with immunoSEQ multiplex PCR; TCRdb's copy has only in-frame clones and lacks some. The sample carries 310,000 or so clones, 8% recorded once. Based on CD45RO/CCR7/CD25/CD127/CD95/CD27, CD4+ regulatory, stem cell-like memory, naive and central memory cells were sorted. The V gene's germline CDR1 is LGHNA and CDR2 YNFKEQ. The CDR3 is 14 amino acids. The ends were cut back, 4 bases at V and 4 bases at J, with 14 bases in the middle. This clone came up a few times.

The specimen was central memory CD4+ T cells from blood. The genes are TRBV4-2 and TRBJ2-7; weak D call: TRBD2 (5 bases). The receptor was isolated from a woman aged 18-29 years in good health. Here the CDR3 DNA reads TGTGCCAGCAGCCGAGGGCAGAGTGAGTACGAGCAGTACTTC. Translated: CASSRGQSEYEQYF.